This T cell receptor beta chain derives from a study of blood T cell repertoires in COVID-19. Across the study: The United States, Italy and Spain provided the acute and convalescent COVID-19 samples. Sources were T cells, B-cell-depleted T cells, or PBMCs; the material itself was cDNA or gDNA.

The CDR3 runs 13 residues. Germline CDR1 and CDR2: MDHEN and SYDVKM. Trimming took 7 bases from V and 4 from J; bases not matched to a gene: 0. Study processing details: Estimation of nucleated cell counts relied on the amplification of reference gene primers. The protocol was immunoSEQ multiplex PCR, while the TCRdb copy is restricted to in-frame clones and leaves out a portion. V and J calls plus clone size are reproduced from that table; the DNA served to infer D and trimming. The profile shows under 300,000 clones, roughly four fifths of them singletons. The chain carries TRBV28 and TRBJ2-2; 10 bases map to TRBD2. The sequencing sample was made of peripheral blood. This TCR was recovered from a woman between 45 and 65 years old who had recovered from COVID-19. The CDR3 region is CASKREGTGELFF. The CDR3 DNA follows: TGTGCCAGCAAGCGGGAGGGCACCGGGGAGCTGTTTTTT.